What follows are 19 T cell receptor beta chains derived from one specimen sequenced in a study of cytomegalovirus exposure and HLA in healthy donors. Method: immunoSEQ multiplex PCR; TCRdb's copy keeps in-frame clones and lacks some. This table has roughly 260,000 clones, about 83% appearing once. Sequencing was performed on PBMCs. These receptors all come from a young man in good health and CMV-seronegative.

In regard to this clone: This same CDR3 is encoded by further DNA sequences in the sample. The CDR3 nucleotides are TGTGCCAGCAGCATCCCGGGGAACTATGGCTACACCTTC. Encoded protein: CASSIPGNYGYTF. The chain employs TRBV19 and TRBJ1-2; D not resolved. CDR1 LNHDA and CDR2 SQIVND come from the germline V gene (reference sequence). V gave up 9 bases and J gave up 2 bases, with 13 bases separating them. The CDR3 length is 13 residues.

This clone was detected only once. The J gene is TRBJ2-2, the V gene TRBV27; 7 bases align to TRBD2. Trimming cost V 0 bases and J 4 bases; bases outside gene matches: 5. The CDR3 is 16 amino acids. The germline gives CDR1 MNHEY, CDR2 SMNVEV (reference sequence). CDR3 loop: CASSLSVAGSTGELFF. The CDR3, as DNA: TGTGCCAGCAGTTTATCGGTAGCGGGTTCCACCGGGGAGCTGTTTTTT.

This clone appeared once. This chain uses TRBV2 with TRBJ2-3; 8 bases are a match to TRBD1. CDR3 length equals 15 residues. CDR1 SNHLY and CDR2 FYNNEI come from the germline V gene. Trimming took 10 bases from V and 0 from J; bases not matched to a gene: 9. The CDR3 nucleotides are TGTGCCACCTCGGACAGGGAGTCAAGCACAGATACGCAGTATTTT. Translating gives CATSDRESSTDTQYF.

This chain connects TRBV5-6 to TRBJ2-7; 7 bases match TRBD1. This CDR3 region has 14 residues. V gave up 0 bases and J gave up 4 bases; unmatched junction bases: 4. Germline CDR1 SGHDT, CDR2 YYEEEE. The CDR3 here is CASSLDGTAYEQYF. DNA for the CDR3: TGTGCCAGCAGCTTGGATGGGACAGCATACGAGCAGTACTTC.

The chain's CDR3 is CASSLALSGSNSYEQYF. Written as DNA, the CDR3 is TGCGCCAGCAGCTTGGCCTTGAGCGGGTCAAACTCCTACGAGCAGTACTTC. The chain employs TRBV5-1 and TRBJ2-7, with D tentatively TRBD2 (6 bases). V lost 0 bases and J lost 0, with 16 bases in between. CDR1 is SGHRS, CDR2 YFSETQ, per germline. The CDR3 consists of 17 residues.

The CDR3 loop is CASRLTGDTQYF. The CDR3 DNA is TGTGCCAGCAGACTTACCGGGGATACGCAGTATTTT. The V call is TRBV2, the J call TRBJ2-3; D ambiguous. The CDR3 loop spans 12 amino acids. In germline, CDR1 is SNHLY, CDR2 FYNNEI. Trimming cost V 6 bases and J 6 bases, with 10 bases left between them.

The V call is TRBV29-1, the J call TRBJ2-1; possible D gene TRBD1, 5 bases. The CDR3 contains 16 residues. Trimming took 7 bases from V and 4 from J, leaving 23 bases between them. Germline CDR1 is SQVTM and CDR2 is ANQGSEA. CDR3 DNA: TGCAGCGGACTCTGGACCCCGCAGGGCAAATACAATGAGCAGTTCTTC. Translation gives CSGLWTPQGKYNEQFF.

The chain carries TRBV9 and TRBJ2-1; D is ambiguous. With 0 bases removed from V and 6 bases from J, the gap between germline ends came to 13 bases. Germline V gene lookup returns CDR1 SGDLS and CDR2 YYNGEE. This CDR3 is built from 15 residues. The DNA of the CDR3 is TGTGCCAGCAGCGTAGCCGGTCCCTTCTCCAATGAGCAGTTCTTC. This codes for CASSVAGPFSNEQFF.

The J gene is TRBJ1-2, the V gene TRBV6-5; D is undetermined. Germline assignment: CDR1 MNHEY and CDR2 SVGAGI. The CDR3 consists of 15 residues. Deletions cut 0 bases from V and 7 bases from J, with 15 bases between. The CDR3 is CASSYSSTGEAGYTF. DNA for the CDR3: TGTGCCAGCAGTTACTCGTCTACCGGGGAGGCTGGCTACACCTTC.

The V gene is TRBV12-1, the J gene TRBJ2-1; TRBD1, the table's D call, lacks a check against the DNA. TRBV12-1 constitutes a pseudogene. The CDR3 runs 14 residues. CDR3: CASSGTQGENEQFF. The DNA of the CDR3 is TGTGCCAGCAGCGGTACACAGGGAGAGAATGAGCAGTTCTTC.

V and J are TRBV2 and TRBJ1-2; a possible D gene is TRBD1 (6 bases). CDR1 is SNHLY and CDR2 is FYNNEI in the germline V gene. V gave up 9 bases and J gave up 2 bases, with 13 bases separating them. This CDR3 is 13 amino acids long. CDR3 DNA: TGTGCCAGAATAGTCAGGGGAAACTATGGCTACACCTTC. Translation gives CARIVRGNYGYTF.

This clone was seen only once. This chain joins TRBV6-5 and TRBJ2-5; 9 nucleotides match TRBD1. The length of the CDR3 is 14 residues. After removal of 5 bases from V and 2 bases from J, the junction contained 3 bases not matched to a gene. Per germline, CDR1 MNHEY and CDR2 SVGAGI. CDR3 amino acids: CASSRGTGQETQYF. In nucleotides, the CDR3 is TGTGCCAGCAGTCGCGGGACAGGGCAAGAGACCCAGTACTTC.

The J gene is TRBJ1-4, the V gene TRBV5-1; 10 bases fit TRBD1. V gave up 4 bases and J gave up 6 bases; unmatched junction bases: 3. Germline V CDR1 and CDR2: SGHRS, YFSETQ. This CDR3 has 14 residues. The CDR3 sequence: CASSLGTGDEKLFF. The CDR3 coding sequence is TGCGCCAGCAGCCTCGGGACAGGGGATGAAAAACTGTTTTTT. Combining the CDR3 with reference TRBV5-1 and TRBJ1-4 gives the whole variable domain KAGVTQTPRYLIKTRGQQVTLSCSPISGHRSVSWYQQTPGQGLQFLFEYFSETQRNKGNFPGRFSGRQFSNSRSEMNVSTLELGDSALYLCASSLGTGDEKLFFGSGTQLSVL.

Comment on this clone: Other DNA sequences of this sample code for an identical CDR3. The V gene is TRBV10-1, the J gene TRBJ2-7; D call uncertain. The CDR3 totals 12 residues. Germline-derived CDR1 and CDR2 are WNHNN and SYGVQD (reference sequence). Trimming stripped 8 bases from V and 3 bases from J, with 11 bases between. The CDR3 DNA is TGCGCCAGCTCAGAACCGGGCTACGAGCAGTACTTC. Amino acids: CASSEPGYEQYF.

The chain recombines TRBV11-3 with TRBJ2-1, with TRBD2 as a possible D gene (6 bases). In germline, CDR1 is SGHNT, CDR2 YENEEA. V was trimmed by 3 bases and J by 4 bases, leaving 7 bases between them. The CDR3 extends over 13 amino acids. CDR3 residues: CASSLEGYNEQFF. CDR3 DNA sequence: TGTGCCAGCAGCTTGGAGGGTTACAATGAGCAGTTCTTC. The complete variable domain, with remaining parts taken from reference TRBV11-3 and TRBJ2-1, reads EAGVVQSPRYKIIEKKQPVAFWCNPISGHNTLYWYLQNLGQGPELLIRYENEEAVDDSQLPKDRFSAERLKGVDSTLKIQPAELGDSAVYLCASSLEGYNEQFFGPGTRLTVL.

V gene TRBV5-1 combines with J gene TRBJ1-2; 9 bases are shared with TRBD1. The CDR3 runs to 15 residues. Germline-derived CDR1 and CDR2 are SGHRS and YFSETQ. With V trimmed by 1 base and J by 4 bases, 5 bases remained unmatched. CDR3 loop: CASSLLGQGSYGYTF. For the CDR3, the DNA is TGCGCCAGCAGCTTGCTAGGACAGGGGTCCTATGGCTACACCTTC.

V usage is TRBV10-3 and J usage is TRBJ2-7; tentatively, D is TRBD1 (5 bases). CDR3 length: 15 amino acids. Between the trimmed V and J ends, which lost 7 bases and 5 bases, there was a span of 21 bases. Germline V gene sequence: CDR1 ENHRY, CDR2 SYGVKD. The CDR3 protein is CAIMSAAAQGDEQYF. CDR3 DNA sequence: TGTGCCATCATGTCGGCGGCGGCACAAGGGGACGAGCAGTACTTC.

The V and J genes are TRBV6-5 and TRBJ1-2; 8 positions match TRBD1. This CDR3 has 16 amino acids. Germline-derived CDR1 and CDR2 are MNHEY and SVGAGI. Trimming took 3 bases from V and 8 from J; bases not matched to a gene: 14. CDR3 nucleotides: TGTGCCAGCAGTTATTATACGGACAGGGAAGAGACGGGCTACACCTTC. This codes for CASSYYTDREETGYTF.

V is TRBV10-2 and J is TRBJ1-5, with a tentative D call TRBD1 (5 bases). The CDR3 sequence is 15 residues long. The germline gives CDR1 WSHSY, CDR2 SAAADI. The V and J ends lost 5 bases and 3 bases respectively, with 14 bases between them. This CDR3 is CASSSVPGFNQPQHF. CDR3 DNA sequence: TGCGCCAGCAGTTCGGTGCCAGGGTTCAATCAGCCCCAGCATTTT.